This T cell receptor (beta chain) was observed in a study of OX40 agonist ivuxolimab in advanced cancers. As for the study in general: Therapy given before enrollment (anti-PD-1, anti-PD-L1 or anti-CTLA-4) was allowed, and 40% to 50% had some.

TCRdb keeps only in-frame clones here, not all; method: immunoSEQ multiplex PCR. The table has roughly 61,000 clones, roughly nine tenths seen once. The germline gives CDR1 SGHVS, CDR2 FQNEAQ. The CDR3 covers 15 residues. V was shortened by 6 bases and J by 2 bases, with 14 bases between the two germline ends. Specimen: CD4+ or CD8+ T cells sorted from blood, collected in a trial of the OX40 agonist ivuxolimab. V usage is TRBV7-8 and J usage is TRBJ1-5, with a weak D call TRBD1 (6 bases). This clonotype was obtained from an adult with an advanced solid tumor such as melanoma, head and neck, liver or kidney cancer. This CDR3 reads CASRPKTGGNQPQHF. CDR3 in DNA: TGTGCCAGCAGACCTAAGACAGGCGGCAATCAGCCCCAGCATTTT.